These 25 T cell receptor beta chains share one sample of origin, sequenced in a study of cytomegalovirus exposure and HLA in healthy donors. Clones were sequenced by immunoSEQ multiplex PCR, and TCRdb holds only the in-frame ones, with some missing. The top ten hold approximately 0.95% of the sample, which has some 290,000 clones, 88% seen once. The specimen was PBMCs. The receptors come from a man aged 25 to 40 in good health and CMV-seronegative.

The chain couples TRBV5-1 to TRBJ1-6; D call uncertain. Trimming left V 0 bases short and J 8 bases short, with 6 bases between. Germline V gives CDR1 SGHRS, CDR2 YFSETQ. The CDR3 contains 13 residues. In DNA, the CDR3 is TGCGCCAGCAGCTTGGGTTCGGATTCACCCCTCCACTTT. Protein product: CASSLGSDSPLHF.

CDR3 bases: TGCAGTGCTAGATTAGACACTGAAGCTTTCTTT. Translated: CSARLDTEAFF. V and J are TRBV20-1 and TRBJ1-1; no reliable D call. Germline V lookup: CDR1 DFQATT, CDR2 SNEGSKA (reference sequence). V gave up 2 bases and J gave up 3 bases, with 4 bases separating them. This CDR3 region has 11 residues.

The rearrangement links TRBV27 to TRBJ1-1; D might be TRBD1 (6 bases). V was trimmed by 6 bases and J by 0 bases, leaving 14 bases between them. Germline loops: CDR1 MNHEY, CDR2 SMNVEV (reference sequence). The CDR3 totals 15 residues. CDR3 protein: CASRRQDSMNTEAFF. The CDR3 nucleotides read TGTGCCAGCAGACGACAGGATTCAATGAACACTGAAGCTTTCTTT.

The chain recombines TRBV7-8 with TRBJ2-5; 10 bases are shared with TRBD2. The length of the CDR3 is 16 residues. Germline V gene lookup returns CDR1 SGHVS and CDR2 FQNEAQ. The V and J ends lost 1 base and 6 bases, in that order; junction bases with no gene match: 8. In nucleotides, the CDR3 is TGTGCCAGCAGCTTAGGTCAAGCGGGGGGGCTAAAGACCCAGTACTTC. Translating gives CASSLGQAGGLKTQYF. Using reference TRBV7-8 and TRBJ2-5 for the parts outside the CDR3, the full variable domain is GAGVSQSPRYKVAKRGQDVALRCDPISGHVSLFWYQQALGQGPEFLTYFQNEAQLDKSGLPSDRFFAERPEGSVSTLKIQRTQQEDSAVYLCASSLGQAGGLKTQYFGPGTRLLVL.

The chain employs TRBV7-9 and TRBJ2-2, with 7 bases lining up with TRBD2. The CDR3 is made up of 14 amino acids. Germline V lookup: CDR1 SEHNR, CDR2 FQNEAQ (reference sequence). Losses at the gene ends were 5 bases for V and 6 bases for J; bases not matched to a gene: 6. CDR3 loop: CASSLGGGSGELFF. The CDR3 region has the DNA TGTGCCAGCAGCCTCGGGGGAGGGTCCGGGGAGCTGTTTTTT.

The gene calls are TRBV7-9 and TRBJ2-5, with 12 bases that match TRBD2. J lost 3 bases, V lost 3 bases, and 2 bases had no gene match. CDR3 length: 15 residues. Per the germline V gene, CDR1 is SEHNR and CDR2 is FQNEAQ (reference sequence). The CDR3 loop reads CASSFRTSGEETQYF. CDR3 coding DNA: TGTGCCAGCAGCTTCCGGACTAGCGGGGAAGAGACCCAGTACTTC.

The rearrangement uses TRBV2 and TRBJ2-7; D remains ambiguous. V gave up 0 bases and J gave up 2 bases, with 14 bases separating them. The CDR3 contains 16 residues. In germline, CDR1 is SNHLY, CDR2 FYNNEI. The chain's CDR3 is CASSEALWPKAYEQYF. The CDR3 coding sequence is TGTGCCAGCAGTGAAGCGCTTTGGCCCAAAGCCTACGAGCAGTACTTC.

CDR3 residues: CANRVVEQFF. CDR3 in DNA: TGTGCCAACCGGGTGGTAGAGCAGTTCTTC. The chain is built from TRBV2 and TRBJ2-1; D not resolved. V was trimmed by 10 bases and J by 10 bases, leaving 11 bases between them. From germline, CDR1 is SNHLY and CDR2 FYNNEI. CDR3 length: 10 amino acids.

The J gene is TRBJ2-3, the V gene TRBV27; the match to TRBD2 covers 13 bases. Germline lookup yields CDR1 MNHEY and CDR2 SMNVEV (reference sequence). The ends lost 7 bases at V and 5 bases at J; junction bases unmatched: 9. The CDR3 extends over 16 amino acids. The CDR3 is CASTRTSGRARDTQYF. The CDR3 nucleotides are TGTGCCAGCACCCGGACTAGCGGGAGAGCTCGAGATACGCAGTATTTT.

The chain recombines TRBV6-1 with TRBJ2-1, with TRBD1 as a possible D gene (5 bases). Germline CDR1 and CDR2: MNHNS and SASEGT. The CDR3 consists of 11 residues. The V end lost 3 bases, the J end lost 10 bases, and 7 bases lay between the germline ends. CDR3 sequence: CASSDHREQFF. The DNA of the CDR3 is TGTGCCAGCAGTGATCACAGGGAGCAGTTCTTC.

The V gene is TRBV6-1, the J gene TRBJ1-3; 9 bases agree with TRBD1. The CDR3 spans 17 residues. Germline V CDR1 and CDR2: MNHNS, SASEGT. Trimming at V came to 4 bases and at J to 0 bases, leaving 7 bases not matched to a gene. CDR3 sequence: CASSGFTGGDSGNTIYF. In nucleotides, the CDR3 is TGTGCCAGCAGTGGGTTTACAGGGGGCGACTCTGGAAACACCATATATTTT.

The rearrangement uses TRBV5-1 and TRBJ1-1; 8 positions match TRBD1. The CDR3 is 14 residues long. From germline, CDR1 is SGHRS and CDR2 YFSETQ. V lost 2 bases, J lost 5 bases, and 5 bases stayed unmatched. As DNA, the CDR3 is TGCGCCAGCAGCTTCGGACAGGGAGAAACTGAAGCTTTCTTT. Translation gives CASSFGQGETEAFF.

The rearrangement joins TRBV6-1 to TRBJ2-3; TRBD1 aligns across 7 bases. The trim removed 7 bases at V and 4 bases at J, leaving 11 bases unmatched. CDR3 length: 15 residues. Germline CDR1 MNHNS, CDR2 SASEGT. This CDR3 is CASTATGAPPDTQYF. The CDR3 nucleotides are TGTGCCAGCACCGCAACAGGGGCCCCACCAGATACGCAGTATTTT.

J is TRBJ2-7 and V is TRBV30, with 8 bases that match TRBD2. The germline gives CDR1 GTSNPN, CDR2 SVGIG (reference sequence). Trimming at V came to 3 bases and at J to 7 bases, leaving 17 bases not matched to a gene. The length of the CDR3 is 16 residues. The CDR3: CAWSNKLGGGSVEQYF. The DNA for the CDR3 is TGTGCCTGGAGCAATAAACTCGGCGGGGGGTCGGTGGAGCAGTACTTC.

This sequence joins TRBV6-1 and TRBJ1-4, with a tentative D call TRBD1 (5 bases). V was pared by 1 base and J by 5 bases, with 8 bases between. From germline, CDR1 is MNHNS and CDR2 SASEGT. CDR3 length: 14 amino acids. As DNA, the CDR3 is TGTGCCAGCAGTGAAGGGGGGGGGAATGAAAAACTGTTTTTT. This translates into CASSEGGGNEKLFF.

Written as DNA, the CDR3 is TGTGCCAGCAGCTTACAAAATACGCAGTATTTT. Encoded protein: CASSLQNTQYF. This chain connects TRBV11-2 to TRBJ2-3; D is unclear. CDR1 is SGHAT, CDR2 FQNNGV, per germline. V lost 2 bases and J 7 bases, leaving 4 bases between the germline ends. This CDR3 region has 11 residues. Supplemented by reference TRBV11-2 and TRBJ2-3, the full variable domain reads EAGVAQSPRYKIIEKRQSVAFWCNPISGHATLYWYQQILGQGPKLLIQFQNNGVVDDSQLPKDRFSAERLKGVDSTLKIQPAKLEDSAVYLCASSLQNTQYFGPGTRLTVL.

The rearrangement uses TRBV6-5 and TRBJ2-1; no clear D. This CDR3 is 14 amino acids long. Germline loops: CDR1 MNHEY, CDR2 SVGAGI. Trimming shortened V by 9 bases and J by 3 bases, and 15 bases separated the two germline ends. The CDR3 sequence: CASSRVGVYNEQFF. In DNA form, the CDR3 reads TGTGCCAGTTCCCGAGTGGGCGTCTACAATGAGCAGTTCTTC.

The rearrangement uses TRBV2 and TRBJ2-1; 8 nucleotides line up with TRBD2. V trimming: 1 base; J trimming: 7 bases; junction bases outside the gene matches: 12. From germline, CDR1 is SNHLY and CDR2 FYNNEI. This CDR3 spans 17 amino acids. The CDR3 reads CASSEVGGGFTVNEQFF. Written as DNA, the CDR3 is TGTGCCAGCAGTGAAGTAGGCGGGGGGTTCACGGTTAATGAGCAGTTCTTC.

CDR3 sequence reads: CASSFWNRGTYEQYF. The DNA for the CDR3 is TGTGCCAGCAGCTTCTGGAACAGGGGTACCTACGAGCAGTACTTC. This sequence joins TRBV7-2 and TRBJ2-7, with 7 bases aligning to TRBD1. CDR1 and CDR2 from the germline V gene are SGHTA and FQGNSA. The CDR3 spans 15 residues. Trimming at V came to 3 bases and at J to 2 bases, leaving 7 bases not matched to a gene.

The gene calls are TRBV2 and TRBJ2-7; TRBD2 might be the D (6 bases). V lost 8 bases, J lost 4 bases, and 12 bases lay in between. The CDR3 runs 12 residues. Germline-derived CDR1 and CDR2 are SNHLY and FYNNEI. The CDR3 bases are TGTGCCAGCGGGGAGGACTGGTACGAGCAGTACTTC. As protein: CASGEDWYEQYF.

The gene calls are TRBV5-1 and TRBJ1-4, with TRBD1 identical over 7 bases. CDR3 length: 16 residues. The germline gives CDR1 SGHRS, CDR2 YFSETQ. V gave up 0 bases and J gave up 6 bases; unmatched junction bases: 8. CDR3: CASSLEGAGGYEKLFF. The CDR3 nucleotides are TGCGCCAGCAGCTTGGAGGGCGCAGGGGGTTATGAAAAACTGTTTTTT.

The V and J genes are TRBV15 and TRBJ1-3, with 8 bases matching TRBD1. Germline CDR1 and CDR2: LNHNV and YYDKDF (reference sequence). CDR3 length: 16 residues. Trimming took 5 bases from V and 0 from J; bases not matched to a gene: 6. In nucleotides, the CDR3 is TGTGCCACCAGCGCAGGGGGCCGTCGCTCTGGAAACACCATATATTTT. It is translated as CATSAGGRRSGNTIYF.

The V gene is TRBV27, the J gene TRBJ1-4; 9 bases agree with TRBD1. Germline V gene lookup returns CDR1 MNHEY and CDR2 SMNVEV (reference sequence). V dropped 6 bases and J dropped 3; count of bases not matched to a gene: 5. CDR3 length: 15 residues. The CDR3 protein is CASSGRDRANEKLFF. The CDR3 region has the DNA TGTGCCAGCAGCGGCCGGGACAGGGCTAATGAAAAACTGTTTTTT.

The V and J genes are TRBV4-1 and TRBJ2-2, with D perhaps TRBD1 (6 bases). Germline V CDR1 and CDR2: MGHRA, YSYEKL. With 4 bases removed from V and 6 bases from J, the gap between germline ends came to 15 bases. The CDR3 totals 15 residues. CDR3 amino acids: CASSRPTGLAGELFF. CDR3 nucleotide sequence: TGCGCCAGCAGCCGACCCACAGGGTTGGCCGGGGAGCTGTTTTTT.

The chain joins TRBV6-1 to TRBJ1-5, with 10 bases fitting TRBD1. Germline V gene sequence: CDR1 MNHNS, CDR2 SASEGT. V was clipped by 6 bases and J by 5 bases; unmatched bases: 4. The CDR3 consists of 14 residues. This CDR3 is CASSVDRGDQPQHF. The CDR3 DNA reads TGTGCCAGCAGCGTGGACAGGGGGGATCAGCCCCAGCATTTT.